One T cell receptor beta chain is described in this entry. Its antigen is unknown. No per-base quality is available; no much larger clone lies one base away. This specimen comes from a study of blood T cell repertoires in COVID-19 (dated by TCRdb to between 2020 and 2021). In terms of the full investigation: Samples covering the acute and convalescent phases of COVID-19 were provided by collaborators in the United States, Italy and Spain. Sample metadata almost always included a de-identified subject ID, COVID-19 status, age in years and sex. Samples came from the ongoing ImmuneRACE study (first 160 participants) plus 1,254 subjects from 6 global collaborators. Where HLA class I and class II types were available, the types were taken from metadata supplied by the sample provider, not from assay-based typing. Deeply sampled blood TCRbeta repertoires from subjects exposed to, actively infected with, or recovered from COVID-19 were included in the dataset. The material from the prospective study consisted of cDNA or gDNA derived from T cells, B-cell-depleted T cells, or PBMCs. The repertoires were released in a freely available public database intended as a resource for research on the immune response to SARS-CoV-2.

TCRbeta CDR3 regions were amplified from genomic DNA using the immunoSEQ Assay, a bias-controlled multiplex PCR. The original methods were these. Nucleated cell counts per sample were estimated from amplification of reference gene primers within the assay. To quantify the absolute abundance of each unique TCRbeta CDR3 rearrangement, sequence reads were collapsed and filtered. For each sample, productive Simpson clonality was calculated as the square root of Simpson's diversity index across productive rearrangements. TCRdb provides this immuneACCESS table in a form limited to in-frame rearrangements. Some clones are lacking; in checked studies, under half of them reflect an unresolved V gene, and why the rest are absent is not known. V, J and clone size reflect that table, while D and trimming were determined from the DNA. The sample contains over 70,000 clones, roughly 80% of them found a single time. The ten top clones hold roughly a fifth of the sample.

Collaborating institutions collected whole blood in K2EDTA tubes following their own protocols. For TCRbeta analysis, collaborators shipped samples in one of three forms: frozen whole blood, isolated PBMCs, or DNA extracted from either of those sample types. The CDR3 runs 14 amino acids, cysteine and phenylalanine included. Solely the CDR3 DNA is kept, with 42 bases framed from the first base. Deletion took 3 bases off V and 6 bases off J, with a span of 11 bases between the germline ends. As encoded in the germline V gene, CDR1 is KGHDR while CDR2 is SFDVKD. Overall study outcomes, separate from this receptor: Clinical and demographic metadata were provided uncurated, with the amount varying by source and participant.

This TCR came from a woman older than 75 with acute or convalescent COVID-19. The chain links TRBV24-1 with TRBJ1-5, with TRBD1 as a weak D call on 5 bases. The sequenced sample consisted of peripheral blood. The CDR3 amino acid sequence is: CATSDVGEGQPQHF. The nucleotide sequence reads as follows: TGTGCCACCAGTGATGTAGGGGAGGGTCAGCCCCAGCATTTT.